This T cell receptor beta chain came from a study of radiotherapy plus CTLA-4 blockade in lung cancer. V lost 4 bases, J lost 5 bases, and 8 bases stayed unmatched. CDR1 SGDLS and CDR2 YYNGEE come from the germline V gene. The CDR3 runs 14 residues. Measured with immunoSEQ multiplex PCR; TCRdb has only the in-frame clones, and not every one. The sample has some 73,000 clones, approximately 73% seen once. The sequenced sample was peripheral blood, obtained from a patient treated with radiotherapy plus ipilimumab. The chain links TRBV9 to TRBJ2-7; 8 nucleotides agree with TRBD1. This sequence was found in a human donor with non-small cell lung cancer whose response to radiotherapy plus ipilimumab could not be evaluated. The CDR3 coding sequence is TGTGCCAGCAGCCCCCCAGGGGGCCGGGACGAGCAGTACTTC. Translation: CASSPPGGRDEQYF.